This TCR beta chain was identified during a study of T-cell reconstitution after alpha-beta-depleted transplantation in children. This clonotype appeared many times. Library preparation (for TCRbeta) was performed with unique molecular identifiers. TCRdb independently ran MiXCR on the PCR reads; one entry per CDR3 protein. Counted here are 500,000 to 750,000 distinct CDR3 sequences, 10% to 15% occurring once; the ten biggest clones make up 2% to 2.5%. Germline V CDR1 and CDR2: SGHAT, FQNNGV. The V and J ends lost 2 bases and 6 bases respectively, with 9 bases between them. The length of the CDR3 is 13 residues.

The sample was PBMCs, mostly from graft donor cells, taken 360 days after TCRalphabeta/CD19-depleted stem cell transplant. The source of this sequence is a male patient younger than 18 who had a stem cell transplant for acute myeloid leukemia, so the T cells may come from the graft donor. V usage is TRBV11-2 and J usage is TRBJ2-3; D remains ambiguous. This CDR3 reads CASSLSLPDTQYF. DNA for the CDR3: TGTGCCAGCAGCTTATCACTTCCCGATACGCAGTATTTT.